This TCR beta chain emerged from a study of control samples from healthy donors and cancer patients. Only in-frame clones appear in the TCRdb table, and some are missing; sequencing was by immunoSEQ multiplex PCR. The sample contains roughly 120,000 clones, around 91% of which appear only once. V lost 2 bases, J lost 1 base, and 15 bases lay in between. The CDR3 runs 17 residues. Germline V CDR1 and CDR2: SGHDT, YYEEEE. V is TRBV5-6 and J is TRBJ2-2, with D perhaps matching TRBD1 or TRBD2 (5 bases each). The sequence was collected from a woman aged 45-60 years with colorectal cancer. The sequenced sample was PBMCs. The CDR3 reads CASSFSMGPQNTGELFF. The CDR3 DNA reads as TGTGCCAGCAGCTTCAGTATGGGACCCCAGAACACCGGGGAGCTGTTTTTT.